The present T cell receptor (beta chain) was sequenced within a study of identical twins. Via MiXCR, TCRdb re-called the 5' RACE reads, giving one row per CDR3 protein. The table shows 280,000 or so distinct CDR3 sequences, with approximately 8.5% occurring only once. These same data were also listed under a study on yellow fever vaccine responses in identical twins.

The source is a woman between 18 and 29 years old in good health. Input material: memory (CD45RO+) T cells sorted from blood.

In DNA, the CDR3 is TGTGCCAGCAGCCAACCCCTCGAATCCCCCCCGCGGGAGCTTAACAATGAGCAGTTCTTC. This encodes CASSQPLESPPRELNNEQFF. V and J are TRBV27 and TRBJ2-1; 7 bases fit TRBD2. Germline V gives CDR1 MNHEY, CDR2 SMNVEV (reference sequence). V shed 6 bases and J 5 bases; nucleotides not matched to a gene: 25. The CDR3 length is 20 residues.